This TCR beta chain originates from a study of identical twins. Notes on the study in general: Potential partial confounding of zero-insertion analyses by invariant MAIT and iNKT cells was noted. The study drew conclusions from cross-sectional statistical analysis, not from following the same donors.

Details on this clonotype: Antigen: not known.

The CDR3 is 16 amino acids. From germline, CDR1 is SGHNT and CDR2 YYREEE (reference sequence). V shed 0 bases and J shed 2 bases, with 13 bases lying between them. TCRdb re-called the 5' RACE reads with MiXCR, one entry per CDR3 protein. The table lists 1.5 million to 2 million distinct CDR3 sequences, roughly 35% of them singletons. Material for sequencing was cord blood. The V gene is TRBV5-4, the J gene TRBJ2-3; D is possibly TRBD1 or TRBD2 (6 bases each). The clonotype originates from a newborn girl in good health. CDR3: CASSLGSGGLTDTQYF. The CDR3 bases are TGTGCCAGCAGCTTGGGCTCCGGGGGCCTCACAGATACGCAGTATTTT. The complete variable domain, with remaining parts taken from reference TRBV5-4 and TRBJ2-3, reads ETGVTQSPTHLIKTRGQQVTLRCSSQSGHNTVSWYQQALGQGPQFIFQYYREEENGRGNFPPRFSGLQFPNYSSELNVNALELDDSALYLCASSLGSGGLTDTQYFGPGTRLTVL.